The following is a T cell receptor (beta chain) sequence with its context. Possible read error: a much larger clone is one base away. The data are from a study of blood T cell repertoires in COVID-19. Overall study context: Samples taken during acute and convalescent COVID-19 were collected in the United States, Italy and Spain. From T cells, B-cell-depleted T cells, or PBMCs came the material, which was cDNA or gDNA.

This CDR3 comprises 13 residues. V lost 3 bases and J lost 4, with 7 bases in between. Germline V gene data show CDR1 as SGDLS and CDR2 as YYNGEE. Methods used by the authors: Scientists estimated how many nucleated cells there were by amplifying reference gene primers. TCRdb keeps only in-frame clones here, not all; method: immunoSEQ multiplex PCR. V, J and clone size are taken as reported in that table, and D and trimming were inferred from the DNA itself. Among hundreds of thousands of clones listed, roughly 85% were seen once. The chain combines TRBV9 with TRBJ2-2, with D perhaps TRBD1 (5 bases). The sequenced material came from PBMCs or T cells enriched from blood (not recorded which). This clonotype originated in a man aged 25-40 years who had recovered from COVID-19. The CDR3 DNA reads TGTGCCAGCAGCGGTGGGGCCACCGGGGAGCTGTTTTTT. Amino acids: CASSGGATGELFF.